This entry describes one TCR beta chain. Its antigen is unidentified. The data stem from a study of cytomegalovirus exposure and HLA in healthy donors. Study as a whole: When 398 donors were genotyped, roughly 82% of them were found to fall in the Caucasian-associated ancestry cluster. Study conclusions and caveats: HLA alleles showed associations with some 17,000 TCR beta sequences in a later analysis, at a 0.05 false discovery rate.

CDR1 and CDR2 (germline): SGHRS, YFSETQ. This CDR3 is built from 14 residues. The V and J ends lost 5 bases and 6 bases, in that order; junction bases with no gene match: 11. PCR involved 60 Vbeta and 13 Jbeta primers. Profiled with immunoSEQ multiplex PCR; TCRdb holds only in-frame clones, not every one. The sample consists of some 150,000 clones, roughly 85% of them appearing once. The V call is TRBV5-1, the J call TRBJ2-7, with TRBD1 matching 7 bases. The specimen was PBMCs. The source of this sequence is a man aged 35 to 55 in good health and CMV-seronegative. The CDR3 reads CASSNRDSSFEQYF. The CDR3, as DNA: TGCGCCAGCAGTAACAGGGACAGTTCTTTCGAGCAGTACTTC.